What follows is one TCR beta chain and its context. The target antigen is unknown. Generated by immunoSEQ multiplex PCR, the TCRdb table keeps only in-frame clones and is missing some. This table has roughly 100,000 clones, about 95% appearing once. The data were taken from a study of cytomegalovirus exposure and HLA in healthy donors. The study, taken as a whole, reports: TCR beta chains numbering under 200 were designated cytomegalovirus-associated.

The CDR3 has 15 amino acids. The trim removed 5 bases at V and 2 bases at J, leaving 8 bases unmatched. Germline CDR1 and CDR2: LNHNV and YYDKDF (reference sequence). The receptor was derived from a woman aged 18-29 years in good health and CMV-seronegative. Input material: PBMCs. The chain couples TRBV15 to TRBJ2-5, with 7 bases fitting TRBD1. The CDR3 region has the DNA TGTGCCACCAGCGCGACAGGGATGGTTCAAGAGACCCAGTACTTC. Its protein is CATSATGMVQETQYF.